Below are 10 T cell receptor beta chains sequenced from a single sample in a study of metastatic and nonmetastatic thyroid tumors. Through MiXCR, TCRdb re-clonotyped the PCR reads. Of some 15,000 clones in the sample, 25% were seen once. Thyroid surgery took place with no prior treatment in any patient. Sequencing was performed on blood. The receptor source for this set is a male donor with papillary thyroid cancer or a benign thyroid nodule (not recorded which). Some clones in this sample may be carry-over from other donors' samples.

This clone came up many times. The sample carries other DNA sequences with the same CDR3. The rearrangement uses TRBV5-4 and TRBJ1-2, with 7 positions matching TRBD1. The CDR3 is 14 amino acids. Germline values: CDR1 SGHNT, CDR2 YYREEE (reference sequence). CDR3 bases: TGTGTCAGTAGAGCCGGGACAGCTAACTATGGCTACACCTTC. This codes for CVSRAGTANYGYTF.

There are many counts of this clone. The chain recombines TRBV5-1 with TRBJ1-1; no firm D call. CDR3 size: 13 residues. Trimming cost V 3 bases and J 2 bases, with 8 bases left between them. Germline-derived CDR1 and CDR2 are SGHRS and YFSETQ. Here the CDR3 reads CASSSEFNTEAFF. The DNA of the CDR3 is TGCGCCAGCAGCTCGGAGTTTAACACTGAAGCTTTCTTT. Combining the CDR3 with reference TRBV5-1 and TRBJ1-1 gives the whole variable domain KAGVTQTPRYLIKTRGQQVTLSCSPISGHRSVSWYQQTPGQGLQFLFEYFSETQRNKGNFPGRFSGRQFSNSRSEMNVSTLELGDSALYLCASSSEFNTEAFFGQGTRLTVV.

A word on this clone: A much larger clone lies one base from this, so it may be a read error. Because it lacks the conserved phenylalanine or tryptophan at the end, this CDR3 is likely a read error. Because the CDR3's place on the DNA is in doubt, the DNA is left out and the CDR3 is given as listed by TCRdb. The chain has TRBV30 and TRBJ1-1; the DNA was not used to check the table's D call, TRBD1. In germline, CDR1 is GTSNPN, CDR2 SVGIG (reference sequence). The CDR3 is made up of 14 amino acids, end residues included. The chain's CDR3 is CAWSVALGGDNDFS.

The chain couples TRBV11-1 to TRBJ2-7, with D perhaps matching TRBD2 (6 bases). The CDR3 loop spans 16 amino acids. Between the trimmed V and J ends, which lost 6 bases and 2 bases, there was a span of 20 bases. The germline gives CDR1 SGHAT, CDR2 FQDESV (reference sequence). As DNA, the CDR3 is TGTGCCAGCAGGAGGTCTGGAGCGGGCGTAGCCTACGAGCAGTACTTC. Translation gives CASRRSGAGVAYEQYF.

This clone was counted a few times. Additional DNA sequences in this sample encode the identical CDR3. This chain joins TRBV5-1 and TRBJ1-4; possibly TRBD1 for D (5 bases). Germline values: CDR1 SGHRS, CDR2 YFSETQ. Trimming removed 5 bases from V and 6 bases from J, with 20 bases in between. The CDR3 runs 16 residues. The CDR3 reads CASRSGGGTGDEKLFF. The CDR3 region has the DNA TGCGCCAGCAGGAGCGGGGGGGGAACTGGGGATGAAAAACTGTTTTTT.

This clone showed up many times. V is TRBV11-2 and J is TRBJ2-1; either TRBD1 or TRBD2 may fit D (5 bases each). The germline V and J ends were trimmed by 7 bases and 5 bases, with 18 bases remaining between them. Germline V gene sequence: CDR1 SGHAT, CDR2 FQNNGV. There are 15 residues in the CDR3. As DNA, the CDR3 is TGTGCCAGCACCAACCAGCCCGGGGCCGACAATGAGCAGTTCTTC. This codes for CASTNQPGADNEQFF. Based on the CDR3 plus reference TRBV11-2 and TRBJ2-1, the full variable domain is EAGVAQSPRYKIIEKRQSVAFWCNPISGHATLYWYQQILGQGPKLLIQFQNNGVVDDSQLPKDRFSAERLKGVDSTLKIQPAKLEDSAVYLCASTNQPGADNEQFFGPGTRLTVL.

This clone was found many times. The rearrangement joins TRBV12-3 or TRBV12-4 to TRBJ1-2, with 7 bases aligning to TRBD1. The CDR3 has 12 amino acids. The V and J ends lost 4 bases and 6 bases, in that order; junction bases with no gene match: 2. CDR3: CASSSGGDGYTF. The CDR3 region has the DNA TGTGCCAGCAGTTCAGGGGGTGATGGCTACACCTTC.

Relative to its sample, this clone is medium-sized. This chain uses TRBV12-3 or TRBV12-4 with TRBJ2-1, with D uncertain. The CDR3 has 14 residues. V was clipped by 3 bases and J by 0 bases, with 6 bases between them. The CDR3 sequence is CASSFPTSYNEQFF. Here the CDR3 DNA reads TGTGCCAGCAGTTTCCCTACCTCCTACAATGAGCAGTTCTTC.

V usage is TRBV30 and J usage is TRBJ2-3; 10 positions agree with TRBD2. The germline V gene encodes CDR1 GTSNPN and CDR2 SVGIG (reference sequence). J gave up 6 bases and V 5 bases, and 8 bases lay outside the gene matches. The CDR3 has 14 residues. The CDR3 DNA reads TGTGCCTGGGTTACTAGCGGGGCCCGGGATACGCAGTATTTT. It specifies CAWVTSGARDTQYF.

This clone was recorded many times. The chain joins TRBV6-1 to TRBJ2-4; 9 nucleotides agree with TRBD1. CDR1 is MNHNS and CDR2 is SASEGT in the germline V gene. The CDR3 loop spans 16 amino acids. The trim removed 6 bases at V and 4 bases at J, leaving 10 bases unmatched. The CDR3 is CASRDNPGTGKNIQYF. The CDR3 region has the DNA TGTGCCAGCAGGGACAACCCCGGGACAGGGAAAAACATTCAGTACTTC.